Listed below are T cell receptor beta chains from one sample, sequenced in a study of blood T cell repertoires in COVID-19. The repertoire was sequenced with immunoSEQ multiplex PCR; TCRdb's copy has only in-frame clones and lacks some. The sample has approximately 110,000 clones; 82% are singletons. Sequenced input: peripheral blood. The origin of the receptors is an elderly woman with acute or convalescent COVID-19. CDR3s include the opening cysteine and the closing phenylalanine or tryptophan. The D gene is left open where the match is weak. A row's size may be missing; if present it is once, few, many or a size class.

j_call	v_call	clone_size	d_call	cdr3_length	cdr3_nt	cdr3_aa
TRBJ1-1	TRBV10-3	NA	NA	13	TGTGCCATCAGTGAGCACAGGTCGGCTGAAGCTTTCTTT	CAISEHRSAEAFF
TRBJ1-5	TRBV19	NA	NA	15	TGTGCCAGTAGTGAGAGTAACAGGGGCAATCAGCCCCAGCATTTT	CASSESNRGNQPQHF
TRBJ2-7	TRBV19	NA	NA	16	TGTGCCAGTAGTGTCGGGCGAGCTAGCGACTCCTACGAGCAGTACTTC	CASSVGRASDSYEQYF
TRBJ2-2	TRBV11-3	NA	TRBD1	15	TGTGCCAGCAGCCCAGGACAGGGCACCCTCGGGGAGCTGTTTTTT	CASSPGQGTLGELFF
TRBJ1-1	TRBV7-9	NA	TRBD1	16	TGTGCCAGCAGCCCTAGACAGGGGATGTCCTACACTGAAGCTTTCTTT	CASSPRQGMSYTEAFF
TRBJ2-2	TRBV2	NA	TRBD2	18	TGTGCCAGCAGCACAGGACTAGCGGGAGGGATAGGTACCGGGGAGCTGTTTTTT	CASSTGLAGGIGTGELFF
TRBJ2-7	TRBV29-1	once	NA	12	TGCAGCGTTGGGAACGGGGGCTACGAGCAGTACTTC	CSVGNGGYEQYF
TRBJ2-1	TRBV5-1	NA	TRBD1	14	TGCGCCAGCAGCTACGGACAGGGAGAGAATGAGCAGTTCTTC	CASSYGQGENEQFF
TRBJ1-1	TRBV5-1	NA	NA	15	TGCGCCAGCAGCTTGGAATACAGGGCCGGCACTGAAGCTTTCTTT	CASSLEYRAGTEAFF
TRBJ2-1	TRBV27	NA	NA	15	TGTGCCAGCAGTTTAACGGGAGCCCTCTACAATGAGCAGTTCTTC	CASSLTGALYNEQFF
TRBJ2-5	TRBV7-9	NA	TRBD2	15	TGTGCCAGCAGCTTAGAACTAGCGGACCAAGAGACCCAGTACTTC	CASSLELADQETQYF
TRBJ1-6	TRBV6-5	NA	NA	14	TGTGCCAGTCAGGGGAGCTCCTATAATTCACCCCTCCACTTT	CASQGSSYNSPLHF